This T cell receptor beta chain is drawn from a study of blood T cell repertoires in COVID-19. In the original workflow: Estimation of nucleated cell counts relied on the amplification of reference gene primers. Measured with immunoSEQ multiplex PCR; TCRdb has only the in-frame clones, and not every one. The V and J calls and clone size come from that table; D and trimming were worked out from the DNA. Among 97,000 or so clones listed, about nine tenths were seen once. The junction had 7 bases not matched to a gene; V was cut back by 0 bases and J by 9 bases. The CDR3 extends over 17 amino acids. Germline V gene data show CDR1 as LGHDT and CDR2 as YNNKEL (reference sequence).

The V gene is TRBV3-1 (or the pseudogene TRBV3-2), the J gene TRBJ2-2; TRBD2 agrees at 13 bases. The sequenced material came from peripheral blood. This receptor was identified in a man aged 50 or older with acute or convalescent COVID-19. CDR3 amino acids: CASSQDGLAGVRRELFF. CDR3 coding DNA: TGTGCCAGCAGCCAAGATGGACTAGCGGGAGTTCGCCGGGAGCTGTTTTTT.